Listed below are T cell receptor beta chains from one sample, sequenced in a study of blood T cells in healthy people across ages. TCRdb itself ran the 5' RACE reads through MiXCR, one entry per CDR3 protein. The data show 650,000 or so distinct CDR3 sequences, approximately 52% seen once. Material: blood. The receptor set was obtained from an elderly woman in good health. The CDR3 runs from the conserved cysteine through the conserved F or W. A D gene is named only where the DNA matches it firmly. A clone size is listed for some rows: how often the clone was seen (once, few, many), or a class if it is expanded.

clone_size j_call v_call d_call cdr3_length cdr3_aa cdr3_nt
many TRBJ2-3 TRBV4-1 NA 17 CASSQDRVAVSTDTQYF TGCGCCAGCAGCCAAGATCGAGTAGCGGTGAGCACAGATACGCAGTATTTT
many TRBJ2-3 TRBV5-1 NA 14 CATSDGSLTDTQYF TGCGCTACCAGCGATGGGAGTCTCACAGATACGCAGTATTTT
many TRBJ2-6 TRBV5-1 NA 11 CASSLKGVLTF TGCGCCAGCAGCCTGAAGGGAGTCCTGACTTTC
NA TRBJ1-5 TRBV24-1 TRBD1 16 CATIETGTQANQPQHF TGTGCCACCATCGAGACAGGGACCCAAGCAAATCAGCCCCAGCATTTT
NA TRBJ2-3 TRBV29-1 NA 14 CSAKGGISTDTQYF TGCAGCGCTAAGGGCGGGATAAGCACAGATACGCAGTATTTT
NA TRBJ1-2 TRBV30 TRBD1 15 CAWSGDRSIASGYTF TGTGCCTGGAGTGGGGACAGGTCAATTGCTTCTGGCTACACCTTC
NA TRBJ1-1 TRBV5-4 TRBD1 15 CASSSPGTVLTEAFF TGTGCCAGCAGCAGCCCCGGGACAGTTCTCACTGAAGCTTTCTTT
NA TRBJ2-3 TRBV20-1 TRBD1 18 CSARLTPGQPRSTDTQYF TGCAGTGCTAGACTCACCCCGGGACAGCCAAGGAGCACAGATACGCAGTATTTT
NA TRBJ2-1 TRBV5-1 TRBD2 17 CASSLLLAGVRDNEQFF TGCGCCAGCAGCTTGTTGCTAGCGGGCGTCCGGGACAATGAGCAGTTCTTC
once TRBJ2-5 TRBV10-3 TRBD1 13 CAVWDRGVREQYF TGTGCCGTCTGGGACAGGGGCGTTCGGGAGCAGTACTTC
many TRBJ2-7 TRBV18 NA 13 CASSPPEHYEQYF TGTGCCAGCTCACCACCGGAGCACTACGAGCAGTACTTC
NA TRBJ2-3 TRBV10-3 NA 16 CAVSSGGLASTDTQYF TGTGCCGTATCCTCTGGAGGGCTAGCGAGTACAGATACGCAGTATTTT
NA TRBJ1-6 TRBV2 NA 15 CASLRPGTGNSPLHF TGTGCCAGCCTTAGGCCCGGCACAGGGAATTCACCCCTCCACTTT